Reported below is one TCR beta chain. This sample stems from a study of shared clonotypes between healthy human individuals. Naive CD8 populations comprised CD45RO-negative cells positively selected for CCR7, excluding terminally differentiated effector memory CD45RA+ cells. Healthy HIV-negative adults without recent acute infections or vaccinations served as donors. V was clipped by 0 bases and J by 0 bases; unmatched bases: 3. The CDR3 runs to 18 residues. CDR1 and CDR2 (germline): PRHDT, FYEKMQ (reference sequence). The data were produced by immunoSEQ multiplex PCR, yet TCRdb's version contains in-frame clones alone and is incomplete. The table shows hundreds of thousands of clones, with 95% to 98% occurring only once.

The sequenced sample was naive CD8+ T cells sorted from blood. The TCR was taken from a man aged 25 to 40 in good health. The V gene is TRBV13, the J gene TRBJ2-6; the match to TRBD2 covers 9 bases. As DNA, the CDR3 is TGTGCCAGCAGCTTAGGACTAGCGGGCGTCTCTGGGGCCAACGTCCTGACTTTC. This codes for CASSLGLAGVSGANVLTF.